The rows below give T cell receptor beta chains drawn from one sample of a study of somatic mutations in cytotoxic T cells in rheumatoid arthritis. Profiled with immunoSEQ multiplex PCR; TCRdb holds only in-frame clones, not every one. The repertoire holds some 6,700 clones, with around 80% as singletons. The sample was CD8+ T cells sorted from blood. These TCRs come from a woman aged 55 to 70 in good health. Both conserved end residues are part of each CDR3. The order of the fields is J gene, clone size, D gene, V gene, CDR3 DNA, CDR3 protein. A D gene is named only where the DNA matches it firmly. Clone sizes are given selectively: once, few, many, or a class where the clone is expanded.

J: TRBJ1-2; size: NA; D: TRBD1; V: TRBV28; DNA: TGTGCCAGCAGTTTAGAACGGGACAGGAGATATCTTAACTATGGCTACACCTTC; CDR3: CASSLERDRRYLNYGYTF
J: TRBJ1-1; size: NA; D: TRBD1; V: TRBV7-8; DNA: TGTGCCAGCAGCTTAGGGACAGGGGGAAACACTGAAGCTTTCTTT; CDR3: CASSLGTGGNTEAFF
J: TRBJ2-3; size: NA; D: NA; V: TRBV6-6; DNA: TGTGCCAGCCTCTTCTCAGATACGCAGTATTTT; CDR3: CASLFSDTQYF
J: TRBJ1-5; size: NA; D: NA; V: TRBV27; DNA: TGTGCCAGCAGTTTACTTAGCAATCAGCCCCAGCATTTT; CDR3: CASSLLSNQPQHF
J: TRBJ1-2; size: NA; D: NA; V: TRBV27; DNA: TGTGCCAGCAGTTTCGGACTAGGCCATGGCTACACCTTC; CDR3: CASSFGLGHGYTF
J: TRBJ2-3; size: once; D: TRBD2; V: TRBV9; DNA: TGTGCCAGCAGCGTACCGGCTAGCGGGGATACGCAGTATTTT; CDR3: CASSVPASGDTQYF
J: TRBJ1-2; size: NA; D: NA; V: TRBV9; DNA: TGTGCCAGCAGCGCAGCGGGTTTTCTCCCTAACTATGGCTACACCTTC; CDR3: CASSAAGFLPNYGYTF
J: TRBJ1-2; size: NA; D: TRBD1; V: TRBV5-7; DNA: TGTGCCAGCAGCCTGGGACAGATCTATGGCTACACCTTC; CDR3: CASSLGQIYGYTF
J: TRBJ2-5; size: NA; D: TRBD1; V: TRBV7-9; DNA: TGTGCCAGCAGCCAAGGACAGGGGGCCACGAAGACCCAGTACTTC; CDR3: CASSQGQGATKTQYF
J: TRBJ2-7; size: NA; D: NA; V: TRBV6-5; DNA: TGTGCCAGCAGTGAGTACGAGCAGTACTTC; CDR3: CASSEYEQYF
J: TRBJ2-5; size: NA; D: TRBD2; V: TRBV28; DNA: TGTGCCAGCAGTCGTAGGGCTAGCGGCCAAGAGACCCAGTACTTC; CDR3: CASSRRASGQETQYF
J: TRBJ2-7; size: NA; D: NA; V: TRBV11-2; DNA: TGTGCCAGCAGCTTAGGGCGGGGCTTGATCTACGAGCAGTACTTC; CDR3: CASSLGRGLIYEQYF
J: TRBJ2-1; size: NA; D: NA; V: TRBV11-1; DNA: TGTGCCAGCAGCTTAGGCCTAGCTATTGAGCAGTTCTTC; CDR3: CASSLGLAIEQFF
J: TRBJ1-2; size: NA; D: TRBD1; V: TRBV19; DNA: TGTGCCAGTAGTATAATCCTAACCGGGACAGCATTTAACTATGGCTACACCTTC; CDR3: CASSIILTGTAFNYGYTF
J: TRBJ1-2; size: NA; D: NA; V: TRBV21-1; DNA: TGTGCCAGCAATCGACTCAAGGATGGCTACACCTTC; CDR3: CASNRLKDGYTF
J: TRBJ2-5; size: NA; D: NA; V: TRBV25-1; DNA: TGTGCCACCCAGGGAGAGACCCAGTACTTC; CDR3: CATQGETQYF
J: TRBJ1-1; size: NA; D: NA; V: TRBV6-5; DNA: TGTGCCAGCAGTATTGGACAGCTGAACACTGAAGCTTTCTTT; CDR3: CASSIGQLNTEAFF
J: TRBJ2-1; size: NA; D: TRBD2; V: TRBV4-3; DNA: TGCGCCAGCAGCCAAGCTGCGGGAGGGTACAATGAGCAGTTCTTC; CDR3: CASSQAAGGYNEQFF
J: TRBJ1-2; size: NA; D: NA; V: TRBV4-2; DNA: TGTGCCAGCAGCCAAGTGACGGAGAAAATAATAGCCCACTATGGCTACACCTTC; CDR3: CASSQVTEKIIAHYGYTF
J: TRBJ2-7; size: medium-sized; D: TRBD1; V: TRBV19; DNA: TGTGCCAGTAGTATTGGGAGCGGACAGGGGCCATACGAGCAGTACTTC; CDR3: CASSIGSGQGPYEQYF
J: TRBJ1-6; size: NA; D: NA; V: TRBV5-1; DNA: TGCGCCAGCAGCTTGGAAGGAGACCGGCCCCTCCACTTT; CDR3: CASSLEGDRPLHF
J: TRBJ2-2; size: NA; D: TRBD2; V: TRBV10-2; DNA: TGCGCCAGCAGTGAAACTAGCGGGAGTACCGGGGAGCTGTTTTTT; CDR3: CASSETSGSTGELFF
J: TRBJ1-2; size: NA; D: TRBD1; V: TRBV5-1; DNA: TGCGCCAGCAGCTTGACAGGGGGGGATGGCTACACCTTC; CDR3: CASSLTGGDGYTF
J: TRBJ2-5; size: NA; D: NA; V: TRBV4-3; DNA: TGCGCCAGCAGCCAAGATTTGGGCTCTTGGGAGACCCAGTACTTC; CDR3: CASSQDLGSWETQYF
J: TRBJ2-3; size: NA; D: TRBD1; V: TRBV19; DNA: TGTGCCAGTACCCCCCTGGCGACAGGGGTTAGCACAGATACGCAGTATTTT; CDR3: CASTPLATGVSTDTQYF
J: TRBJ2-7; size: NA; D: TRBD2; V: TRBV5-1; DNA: TGCGCCAGCAGCTATTTAGCGGGGGGCCGAGGCGAGCAGTACTTC; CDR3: CASSYLAGGRGEQYF
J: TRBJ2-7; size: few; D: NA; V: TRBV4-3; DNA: TGCGCCAGCAGCCAAGATAGGGGGACATCGGCCTACGAGCAGTACTTC; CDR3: CASSQDRGTSAYEQYF
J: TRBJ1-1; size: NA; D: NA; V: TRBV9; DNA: TGTGCCAGCAGCGTAGGGGCTGGGAACACTGAAGCTTTCTTT; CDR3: CASSVGAGNTEAFF
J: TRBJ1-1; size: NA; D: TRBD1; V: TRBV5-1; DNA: TGCGCCAGCAGCTTGACGGGACAGGGGATGTTGGAGGACACTGAAGCTTTCTTT; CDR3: CASSLTGQGMLEDTEAFF
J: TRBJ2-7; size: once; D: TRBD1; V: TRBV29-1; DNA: TGCAGCGTTTGGACAGGGAGCTCCTACGAGCAGTACTTC; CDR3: CSVWTGSSYEQYF
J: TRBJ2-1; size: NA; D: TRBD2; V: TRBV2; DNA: TGTGCCAGCAGTGAAGGGACTAGCGGGGACAATGAGCAGTTCTTC; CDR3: CASSEGTSGDNEQFF
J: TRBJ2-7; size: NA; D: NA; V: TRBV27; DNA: TGTGCCAGCAGTTTATCACAGGGTGAATTCTCCTACGAGCAGTACTTC; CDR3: CASSLSQGEFSYEQYF
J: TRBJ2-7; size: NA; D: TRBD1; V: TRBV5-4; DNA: TGTGCCAGCAGCTTGACAGGGGGCGGCGAGCAGTACTTC; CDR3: CASSLTGGGEQYF
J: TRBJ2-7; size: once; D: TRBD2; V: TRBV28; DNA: TGTGCCAGCAGCCAAGCCGGGACTAGCGGGTACGAGCAGTACTTC; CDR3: CASSQAGTSGYEQYF
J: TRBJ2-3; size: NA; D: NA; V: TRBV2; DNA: TGTGCCAGCAGTGAAGGGTTGGCAGCGCTCGACACAGATACGCAGTATTTT; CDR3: CASSEGLAALDTDTQYF
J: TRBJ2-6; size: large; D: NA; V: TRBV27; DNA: TGTGCCAGCAGTCCACTACAGGGCTTTCGGGCCAACGTCCTGACTTTC; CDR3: CASSPLQGFRANVLTF
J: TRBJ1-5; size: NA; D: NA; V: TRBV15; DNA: TGTGCCACCAGCAGAGATGGAGGTAGCAATCAGCCCCAGCATTTT; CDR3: CATSRDGGSNQPQHF
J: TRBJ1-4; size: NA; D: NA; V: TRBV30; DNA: TGTGCCTGGAGCCTAACAGGGTCGGCTGAAAAACTGTTTTTT; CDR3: CAWSLTGSAEKLFF
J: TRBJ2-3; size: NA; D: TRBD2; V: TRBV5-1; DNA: TGCGCCAGCAGCTTGGTGGAATCCCGACTAGCGGATCTCTCCCGCACAGATACGCAGTATTTT; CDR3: CASSLVESRLADLSRTDTQYF
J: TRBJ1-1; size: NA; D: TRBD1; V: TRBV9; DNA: TGTGCCAGCAGCGTAGGACAGGGGAAGAACACTGAAGCTTTCTTT; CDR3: CASSVGQGKNTEAFF
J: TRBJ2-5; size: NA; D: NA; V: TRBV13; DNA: TGTGCCAGCAGCTGGGAGACGGGGGAGACCCAGTACTTC; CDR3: CASSWETGETQYF
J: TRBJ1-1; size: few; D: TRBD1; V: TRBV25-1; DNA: TGTGCCAGCAGTGAATATCAGACAGGGGGCACTGAAGCTTTCTTT; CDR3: CASSEYQTGGTEAFF
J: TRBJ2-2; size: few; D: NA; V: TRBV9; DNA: TGTGCCAGCAGCCTACACACTATGGATACGGGCACCGGGGAGCTGTTTTTT; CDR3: CASSLHTMDTGTGELFF
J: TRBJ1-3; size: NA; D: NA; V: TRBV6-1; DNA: TGTGCCAGCAGTGAACTGGGCTTGTCTGGAAACACCATATATTTT; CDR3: CASSELGLSGNTIYF
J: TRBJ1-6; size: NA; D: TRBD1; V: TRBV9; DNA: TGTGCCAGCAGCGAAACAGGGGTTAGCTCCTATAATTCACCCCTCCACTTT; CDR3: CASSETGVSSYNSPLHF
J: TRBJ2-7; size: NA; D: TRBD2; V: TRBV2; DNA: TGTGCCAGCAGTGAACGGCGGGGGGCCTCAAGGGAGCAGTACTTC; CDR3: CASSERRGASREQYF
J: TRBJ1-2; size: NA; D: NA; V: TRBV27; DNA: TGTGCCAGCAGTTTATCGGGCAGGGTAAACGATGGCTACACCTTC; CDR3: CASSLSGRVNDGYTF
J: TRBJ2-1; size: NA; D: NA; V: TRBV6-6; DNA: TGTGCCAGCAGGGAGGGCACTTACTTTTACAATGAGCAGTTCTTC; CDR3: CASREGTYFYNEQFF
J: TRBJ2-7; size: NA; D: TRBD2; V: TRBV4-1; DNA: TGCGCCAGCAGCCAAGCGGAAGCGGGGGGCCCCAGTAGCTCCTACGAGCAGTACTTC; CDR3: CASSQAEAGGPSSSYEQYF
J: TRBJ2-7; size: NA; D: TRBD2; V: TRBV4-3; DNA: TGCGCCAGCAGCCAAGGCCGGGGGGACGAGCAGTACTTC; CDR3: CASSQGRGDEQYF
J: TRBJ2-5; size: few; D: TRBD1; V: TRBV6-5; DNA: TGTGCCAGCAGTTACGGACAGGGTATTTGGGAGACCCAGTACTTC; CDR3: CASSYGQGIWETQYF
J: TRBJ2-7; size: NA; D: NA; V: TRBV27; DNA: TGTGCCAGCAGTGTAGACAGGTTGGGCTACGAGCAGTACTTC; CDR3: CASSVDRLGYEQYF
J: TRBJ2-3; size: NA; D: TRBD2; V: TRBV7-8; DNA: TGTGCCAGCAGCTTAGAGACTAGCGGGGGAAGCACAGATACGCAGTATTTT; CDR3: CASSLETSGGSTDTQYF
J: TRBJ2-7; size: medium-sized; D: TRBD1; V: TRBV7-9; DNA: TGTGCCAGCAGCTCAGCCGGGACAGGGGTTTACGAGCAGTACTTC; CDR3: CASSSAGTGVYEQYF
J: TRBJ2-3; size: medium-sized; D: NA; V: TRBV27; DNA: TGTGCCAGCAGTTTATTACCGGGAGTCGCGATTAGGGATACGCAGTATTTT; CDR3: CASSLLPGVAIRDTQYF